The 9 T cell receptor beta chains below come from one sample, sequenced in a study of blood T cells in healthy people across ages. With a J-beta primer mix and a sample-barcoded 5' primer, a second PCR ran about 7 to 12 cycles. TCRdb independently ran MiXCR on the 5' RACE reads; one entry per CDR3 protein. The sample lists some 1 million distinct CDR3 sequences; 35% to 50% were seen once. Specimen: blood. These receptor sequences come from a woman aged 60 to 75 in good health.

This clonotype was picked up a small number of times. The V and J genes are TRBV5-1 and TRBJ1-2; D might be TRBD1 (5 bases). Germline-derived CDR1 and CDR2 are SGHRS and YFSETQ. Trimming stripped 4 bases from V and 0 bases from J, with 22 bases between. This CDR3 is built from 18 residues. CDR3 in amino acids: CASSPVDGTGLANYGYTF. DNA for the CDR3: TGCGCCAGCAGCCCTGTTGACGGGACGGGCCTCGCTAACTATGGCTACACCTTC. The full variable domain, rest sourced from reference TRBV5-1 and TRBJ1-2, is KAGVTQTPRYLIKTRGQQVTLSCSPISGHRSVSWYQQTPGQGLQFLFEYFSETQRNKGNFPGRFSGRQFSNSRSEMNVSTLELGDSALYLCASSPVDGTGLANYGYTFGSGTRLTVV.

V gene TRBV7-9 combines with J gene TRBJ2-4; TRBD1 matches 8 bases. The DNA end is more similar to TRBJ2-7, so the J call may be wrong. The CDR3 spans 15 residues. Germline V lookup: CDR1 SEHNR, CDR2 FQNEAQ (reference sequence). CDR3 bases: TGTGCCAGCAGCTTTCGACGGGACAGGTCCTACGAGCAGTACTTC. This translates into CASSFRRDRSYEQYF.

In this sample, this clonotype turned up once. Given a much more abundant clone one base away, this may be a read error. The chain links TRBV3-1 to TRBJ2-1; D perhaps matches TRBD1 (6 bases). The germline V gene encodes CDR1 LGHDT and CDR2 YNNKEL (reference sequence). CDR3 length equals 17 residues. Trimming stripped 8 bases from V and 0 bases from J, with 20 bases between. The CDR3 is CASGGQGPSPSYNEQFF. CDR3 nucleotides: TGTGCCAGCGGGGGCCAGGGACCCAGCCCCTCCTACAATGAGCAGTTCTTC.

V gene TRBV13 combines with J gene TRBJ2-1, with a weak D call TRBD2 (5 bases). Looked up from germline, CDR1 is PRHDT and CDR2 is FYEKMQ (reference sequence). Trimming left V 0 bases short and J 6 bases short, with 18 bases between. The CDR3 runs to 17 residues. The CDR3 coding sequence is TGTGCCAGCAGCTTAGGGGGTGGCGGGTCGGTTCTCAATGAGCAGTTCTTC. Amino acids: CASSLGGGGSVLNEQFF. Filled out from reference TRBV13 and TRBJ2-1, the complete variable domain reads AAGVIQSPRHLIKEKRETATLKCYPIPRHDTVYWYQQGPGQDPQFLISFYEKMQSDKGSIPDRFSAQQFSDYHSELNMSSLELGDSALYFCASSLGGGGSVLNEQFFGPGTRLTVL.

V is TRBV5-1 and J is TRBJ2-1, with D possibly being TRBD2 (5 bases). Deletions cut 0 bases from V and 7 bases from J, with 11 bases between. This CDR3 contains 14 residues. The germline gives CDR1 SGHRS, CDR2 YFSETQ. CDR3 DNA sequence: TGCGCCAGCAGCTTGGTGTCGAGGAGGAATGAGCAGTTCTTC. This encodes CASSLVSRRNEQFF.

The chain carries TRBV9 and TRBJ2-7; TRBD2 matches at 7 bases. CDR1 and CDR2 (germline): SGDLS, YYNGEE. The CDR3 spans 15 residues. V shed 1 base and J 5 bases; nucleotides not matched to a gene: 9. This chain's CDR3 is CASSVSGGSNNEQYF. DNA for the CDR3: TGTGCCAGCAGCGTATCGGGCGGGAGTAACAACGAGCAGTACTTC. The complete variable domain, with remaining parts taken from reference TRBV9 and TRBJ2-7, reads DSGVTQTPKHLITATGQRVTLRCSPRSGDLSVYWYQQSLDQGLQFLIQYYNGEERAKGNILERFSAQQFPDLHSELNLSSLELGDSALYFCASSVSGGSNNEQYFGPGTRLTVT.

The chain combines TRBV6-5 with TRBJ1-6, with 10 bases fitting TRBD1. The CDR3 has 16 amino acids. The germline gives CDR1 MNHEY, CDR2 SVGAGI. The J segment lost 10 bases and the V segment lost 3 bases, leaving 9 bases of the junction unmatched. The CDR3 loop reads CASSYSGQGKGSPLHF. CDR3 bases: TGTGCCAGCAGTTATTCGGGACAGGGGAAGGGGTCACCCCTCCACTTT.

This clonotype was seen only a few times. The gene calls are TRBV6-2 or TRBV6-3 and TRBJ2-5; 7 bases line up with TRBD1. Looked up from germline, CDR1 is MNHEY and CDR2 is SVGEGT. The CDR3 runs to 13 residues. V shed 7 bases and J 5 bases; nucleotides not matched to a gene: 7. The CDR3 DNA is TGTGCCAGCACCAAGGACAGGACGGAGACCCAGTACTTC. As protein: CASTKDRTETQYF.

This clonotype was seen repeatedly, ten times or more. The CDR3 loop reads CSVGTGEYEQYF. As DNA, the CDR3 is TGCAGCGTTGGTACAGGGGAATACGAGCAGTACTTC. V usage is TRBV29-1 and J usage is TRBJ2-7; TRBD1 agrees at 7 bases. CDR1 and CDR2 (germline): SQVTM, ANQGSEA. The CDR3 is 12 amino acids. Trimming removed 4 bases from V and 4 bases from J; junction bases left unmatched: 4.